This T cell receptor beta chain was identified during a study of blood T cell repertoires in COVID-19. Study members were between about 18 and 90 years old and lived in approximately 25 US regions. Sequencing was performed with immunoSEQ multiplex PCR; in TCRdb, only in-frame clones are kept and a portion is missing. The sample holds over 200,000 clones, 75% to 90% seen once. The TCR sequence derives from a man aged 35 to 55 who had recovered from COVID-19. Sequencing input: PBMCs or T cells enriched from blood (not recorded which).

Written as DNA, the CDR3 is TGTGCCAGCAGCCAAGATTGGACAGGGCAGGAACGAGAGACCCAGTACTTC. Translating gives CASSQDWTGQERETQYF. The chain couples TRBV3-1 (or the pseudogene TRBV3-2) to TRBJ2-5; TRBD1 aligns across 8 bases. CDR3 length equals 17 residues. The V gene's germline CDR1 is LGHDT and CDR2 YNNKEL (reference sequence). Unmatched junction bases numbered 10, after V lost 0 bases and J lost 4 bases.